The T cell receptor (beta chain) under discussion was sequenced for a study of blood T cell repertoires in COVID-19 (dated by TCRdb to 2019 to 2021). Background for the entire study: Samples covering the acute and convalescent phases of COVID-19 were provided by collaborators in the United States, Italy and Spain. Where available, HLA class I and class II types were taken from metadata supplied by the sample provider and were not determined by assay-based typing. A de-identified subject ID, COVID-19 status, age in years and sex were almost always included in the sample metadata. The material from the prospective study consisted of cDNA or gDNA derived from T cells, B-cell-depleted T cells, or PBMCs. The repertoires were made available in a free public database intended to serve as a resource for research on the immune response to SARS-CoV-2. Subjects who had been exposed to COVID-19, were actively infected with it, or had recovered from it provided the deeply sampled blood TCRbeta repertoires that made up the dataset. The samples were drawn from two sources: the first 160 participants of the ongoing ImmuneRACE study, and fewer than 1,500 subjects contributed by 6 global collaborators. Beyond this particular receptor, the publication reports: The quantity of clinical and demographic metadata differed by source and by participant and was supplied without curation.

The collaborating institutions used their own protocols to collect whole blood in K2EDTA tubes. For TCRbeta analysis, collaborators shipped samples in one of three forms: frozen whole blood, isolated PBMCs, or DNA extracted from either of those sample types. TCRbeta CDR3 regions were amplified from genomic DNA by means of the immunoSEQ Assay, a bias-controlled multiplex PCR. For the original study's pipeline: Nucleated cell counts per sample were estimated from amplification of reference gene primers within the assay. To quantify the absolute abundance of each unique TCRbeta CDR3 rearrangement, sequence reads were collapsed and filtered. Productive Simpson clonality was computed per sample as the square root of Simpson's diversity index over productive rearrangements. The source is immuneACCESS, and TCRdb retained only in-frame sequences with V and J called. Part of the clones is not carried over; for the studies checked, unresolved V genes explain less than half of this, and the remainder is unexplained. V and J calls and clone size are given by that table; D and trimming were obtained from the DNA. This sample gives 100,000 to 150,000 clones in total; around 87% of them show up just once. 3.5% to 4.5% of the sample belongs to the ten largest clones.

This clone was counted between two and nine times. The antigen it recognizes is unknown. Per-nucleotide qualities are absent, and no much larger clonotype sits a single base away. From a lookup of the germline V gene, CDR1 and CDR2 are SNHLY and FYNNEI. Trimming at the junction amounts to 7 bases on V and 2 bases on J, and the germline ends lie 9 bases apart. CDR3 length: 13 amino acids, cysteine to phenylalanine. Of the read, only the CDR3 DNA is kept; its 39 bases are in frame from base 1. Sequencing was carried out using peripheral blood. The clonotype originates from an older woman with acute or convalescent COVID-19. The chain links TRBV2 with TRBJ2-1, and the D gene may be TRBD2, 5 bases matching. Here is the DNA: TGTGCCAGCAACGGGGAAACCTACAATGAGCAGTTCTTC. This sequence encodes CASNGETYNEQFF. Beyond the CDR3, the reference TRBV2 and TRBJ2-1 genes provide the residues; the full variable domain reads: EPEVTQTPSHQVTQMGQEVILRCVPISNHLYFYWYRQILGQKVEFLVSFYNNEISEKSEIFDDQFSVERPDGSNFTLKIRSTKLEDSAMYFCASNGETYNEQFFGPGTRLTVL.